Shown below are 21 T cell receptor beta chains from a single sample sequenced in a study of shared clonotypes between healthy human individuals. Produced via immunoSEQ multiplex PCR; TCRdb's table is partial and in-frame only. The table lists 2 million to 2.5 million clones, about 94% of them singletons. The material sequenced was naive CD4+ T cells sorted from blood. Documented subset: CD45RA+ positively selected. These TCRs come from a man between 18 and 35 years old in good health.

This clone was seen once. V and J are TRBV2 and TRBJ2-7, with TRBD2 identical over 7 bases. CDR3 length: 14 residues. Germline assignment: CDR1 SNHLY and CDR2 FYNNEI. The V gene end was trimmed by 6 bases and the J gene end by 7 bases; junction bases not matched to a gene: 12. In nucleotides, the CDR3 is TGTGCCAGCAGAGCGACTAGCTCCTCGTGGGAGCAGTACTTC. Translating it yields CASRATSSSWEQYF.

CDR3 region: CASSLSGPGNTIYF. The CDR3 region has the DNA TGCGCCAGCAGCTTATCGGGACCGGGAAACACCATATATTTT. The rearrangement uses TRBV5-1 and TRBJ1-3; D is perhaps TRBD1 (5 bases). Trimming removed 2 bases at V and 4 bases at J, with 10 bases between. Germline values: CDR1 SGHRS, CDR2 YFSETQ. The CDR3 is 14 residues long.

This chain uses TRBV28 with TRBJ1-5; tentative D call: TRBD1 (6 bases). The CDR3 length is 16 residues. V was clipped by 5 bases and J by 9 bases, with 23 bases between them. The germline gives CDR1 MDHEN, CDR2 SYDVKM. Written as DNA, the CDR3 is TGTGCCAGCAGTCCTGCGGGACACTCCACGGAAGCGCCCCAGCATTTT. Translating it yields CASSPAGHSTEAPQHF.

This clone has a single count. The chain recombines TRBV6-1 with TRBJ1-4, with D perhaps TRBD1 (6 bases). Trimming left V 5 bases short and J 5 bases short, with 12 bases between. The length of the CDR3 is 14 residues. Germline CDR1 is MNHNS and CDR2 is SASEGT. CDR3 sequence reads: CASSLQGLNEKLFF. The CDR3 DNA is TGTGCCAGCAGTCTACAGGGTCTCAATGAAAAACTGTTTTTT.

V usage is TRBV18 and J usage is TRBJ2-2, with a weak D call TRBD1 (5 bases). Germline CDR1 KGHSH, CDR2 LQKENI. The CDR3 consists of 15 residues. V lost 3 bases and J 4 bases, leaving 12 bases between the germline ends. The CDR3 loop reads CASSPSGKGTGELFF. The CDR3 nucleotides are TGTGCCAGCTCACCGTCAGGGAAAGGCACCGGGGAGCTGTTTTTT.

This chain connects TRBV7-9 to TRBJ2-3, with D possibly TRBD1 on 5 matching bases. Germline CDR1 SEHNR, CDR2 FQNEAQ (reference sequence). This CDR3 contains 14 residues. V gave up 6 bases and J gave up 4 bases, with 14 bases separating them. CDR3: CASRLYQGSDTQYF. The CDR3 bases are TGTGCCAGCAGGTTGTACCAGGGTTCAGATACGCAGTATTTT.

This rearrangement joins TRBV30 to TRBJ1-4, with 8 bases fitting TRBD1. CDR3 length equals 15 residues. Germline V gene sequence: CDR1 GTSNPN, CDR2 SVGIG (reference sequence). V lost 5 bases and J lost 8; bases outside the gene matches: 13. Written as DNA, the CDR3 is TGTGCCTGGGAAAAGGGGCAGGGGGCCGGGGAAAAACTGTTTTTT. It codes for CAWEKGQGAGEKLFF.

The V call is TRBV11-2, the J call TRBJ2-3; D unresolved. This CDR3 has 14 residues. The germline gives CDR1 SGHAT, CDR2 FQNNGV. V dropped 1 base and J dropped 3 bases, with 8 bases sitting between them. CDR3 in amino acids: CASSLGARTDTQYF. The CDR3 nucleotides read TGTGCCAGCAGCTTAGGAGCTAGAACAGATACGCAGTATTTT.

The chain couples TRBV19 to TRBJ1-2, with D unclear. Germline CDR1 reads LNHDA; CDR2 reads SQIVND (reference sequence). The CDR3 length is 15 residues. The V and J ends lost 3 bases and 0 bases respectively, with 11 bases between them. CDR3 sequence reads: CASSIIQKANYGYTF. For the CDR3, the DNA is TGTGCCAGTAGTATTATCCAGAAAGCTAACTATGGCTACACCTTC.

J is TRBJ1-5 and V is TRBV6-1; D perhaps matches TRBD1 (5 bases). Trimming took off 1 base at V and 2 bases at J, with 15 bases between the two ends. The CDR3 runs to 17 residues. Germline CDR1 and CDR2: MNHNS and SASEGT. CDR3 bases: TGTGCCAGCAGTGAAGTACGTAGGGGTAAGGGCAATCAGCCCCAGCATTTT. Its translation: CASSEVRRGKGNQPQHF.

This clone was seen once. The V call is TRBV7-9, the J call TRBJ1-1; possible D gene TRBD1, 6 bases. The germline V and J ends were trimmed by 5 bases and 2 bases, with 15 bases remaining between them. CDR3 size: 15 residues. Looked up from germline, CDR1 is SEHNR and CDR2 is FQNEAQ (reference sequence). The CDR3 DNA follows: TGTGCCAGCAGCCGAGAGGACAGATTTAACACTGAAGCTTTCTTT. Encoded protein: CASSREDRFNTEAFF.

J is TRBJ2-7 and V is TRBV28, with TRBD2 as a possible D gene (5 bases). This CDR3 is 13 amino acids long. The V end was cut by 5 bases, the J end by 3 bases, with 11 bases between. Germline CDR1 MDHEN, CDR2 SYDVKM. The CDR3 is CASSPPEGYEQYF. DNA of the CDR3: TGTGCCAGCAGTCCCCCAGAGGGCTACGAGCAGTACTTC. The complete variable domain, with remaining parts taken from reference TRBV28 and TRBJ2-7, reads DVKVTQSSRYLVKRTGEKVFLECVQDMDHENMFWYRQDPGLGLRLIYFSYDVKMKEKGDIPEGYSVSREKKERFSLILESASTNQTSMYLCASSPPEGYEQYFGPGTRLTVT.

The chain uses TRBV6-5 and TRBJ2-5, with D possibly being TRBD1 or TRBD2 (5 bases each). The germline gives CDR1 MNHEY, CDR2 SVGAGI. Trimming shortened V by 0 bases and J by 0 bases, and 8 bases separated the two germline ends. The CDR3 runs to 15 residues. The CDR3, as DNA: TGTGCCAGCAGTTACTCCCGGGGCCACCAAGAGACCCAGTACTTC. This sequence encodes CASSYSRGHQETQYF.

This chain uses TRBV4-1 with TRBJ1-2; no reliable D call. The V gene's germline CDR1 is MGHRA and CDR2 YSYEKL. The CDR3 covers 13 residues. Trimming cost V 6 bases and J 0 bases, with 8 bases left between them. In nucleotides, the CDR3 is TGCGCCAGCAGAGAGGGAGCTAACTATGGCTACACCTTC. This sequence encodes CASREGANYGYTF.

The rearrangement links TRBV19 to TRBJ2-7; D perhaps matches TRBD2 (6 bases). The CDR3 has 13 residues. V was trimmed by 7 bases and J by 5 bases, leaving 15 bases between them. Germline V CDR1 and CDR2: LNHDA, SQIVND (reference sequence). CDR3 coding DNA: TGTGCCAGTAAGGTCGTCGGAGGGGACGAGCAGTACTTC. It translates to CASKVVGGDEQYF.

The J gene is TRBJ2-1, the V gene TRBV12-5; 7 nucleotides agree with TRBD2. The germline gives CDR1 LGHNT, CDR2 FRNRAP. The CDR3 length is 15 residues. V shed 7 bases and J 5 bases; nucleotides not matched to a gene: 11. The CDR3 reads CASALSGEGNNEQFF. DNA of the CDR3: TGTGCTAGTGCACTAAGCGGGGAAGGGAACAATGAGCAGTTCTTC.

The chain has TRBV7-2 and TRBJ2-7; 11 positions agree with TRBD2. The CDR3 is 15 amino acids. Trimming took 5 bases from V and 4 from J; bases not matched to a gene: 7. CDR1 and CDR2 (germline): SGHTA, FQGNSA. The CDR3 sequence is CASSLQPSGRYEQYF. The CDR3 DNA reads TGTGCCAGCAGCCTACAGCCTAGCGGGAGGTACGAGCAGTACTTC.

Of note for this clone: The same CDR3 can be traced to other DNA sequences in this sample. The gene calls are TRBV6-5 and TRBJ2-7; D unclear. Germline V CDR1 and CDR2: MNHEY, SVGAGI. Trimming took off 0 bases at V and 2 bases at J, with 11 bases between the two ends. The CDR3 is 15 amino acids. The CDR3 DNA reads as TGTGCCAGCAGTTACTCGGAGAGGACGGCCTACGAGCAGTACTTC. Protein sequence: CASSYSERTAYEQYF.

CDR3 sequence reads: CASSPNSEGETQYF. The CDR3 DNA sequence: TGTGCCAGCTCACCCAACTCGGAAGGGGAGACCCAGTACTTC. The chain uses TRBV18 and TRBJ2-5; D call uncertain. V dropped 3 bases and J dropped 5 bases, with 13 bases sitting between them. The CDR3 is 14 residues long. Germline values: CDR1 KGHSH, CDR2 LQKENI.

The V and J genes are TRBV2 and TRBJ2-5; weak D call: TRBD2 (5 bases). V gave up 6 bases and J gave up 5 bases, with 10 bases separating them. The germline CDR1 and CDR2 sequences are SNHLY and FYNNEI. The CDR3 is 12 residues long. The chain's CDR3 is CASRERWETQYF. Written as DNA, the CDR3 is TGTGCCAGCAGGGAGCGGTGGGAGACCCAGTACTTC. Using reference TRBV2 and TRBJ2-5 for the parts outside the CDR3, the full variable domain is EPEVTQTPSHQVTQMGQEVILRCVPISNHLYFYWYRQILGQKVEFLVSFYNNEISEKSEIFDDQFSVERPDGSNFTLKIRSTKLEDSAMYFCASRERWETQYFGPGTRLLVL.

Of note for this clone: Other DNA sequences of this sample code for an identical CDR3. The rearrangement joins TRBV18 to TRBJ1-5; the D is unclear. The CDR3 totals 14 residues. Trimming took off 3 bases at V and 0 bases at J, with 6 bases between the two ends. Germline V gene sequence: CDR1 KGHSH, CDR2 LQKENI. The CDR3 sequence: CASSPQSSNQPQHF. CDR3 nucleotides: TGTGCCAGCTCACCCCAGAGTAGCAATCAGCCCCAGCATTTT.